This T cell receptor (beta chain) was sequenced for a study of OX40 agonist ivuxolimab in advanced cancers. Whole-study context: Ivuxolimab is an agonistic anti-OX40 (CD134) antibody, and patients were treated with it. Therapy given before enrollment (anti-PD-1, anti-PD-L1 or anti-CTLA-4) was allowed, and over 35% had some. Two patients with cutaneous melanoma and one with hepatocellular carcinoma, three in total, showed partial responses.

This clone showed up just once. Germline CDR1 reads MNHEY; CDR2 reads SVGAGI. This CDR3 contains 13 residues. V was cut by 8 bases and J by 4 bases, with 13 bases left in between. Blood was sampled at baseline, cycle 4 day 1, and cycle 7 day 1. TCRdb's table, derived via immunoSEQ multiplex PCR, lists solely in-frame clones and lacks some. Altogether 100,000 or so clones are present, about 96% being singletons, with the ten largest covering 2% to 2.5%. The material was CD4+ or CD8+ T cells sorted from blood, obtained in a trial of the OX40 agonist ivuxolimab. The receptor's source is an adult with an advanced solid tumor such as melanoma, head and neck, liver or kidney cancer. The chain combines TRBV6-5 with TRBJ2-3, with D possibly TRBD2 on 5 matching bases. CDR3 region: CASAGGSADTQYF. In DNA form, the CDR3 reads TGTGCCAGCGCGGGTGGTAGCGCAGATACGCAGTATTTT.